This TCR beta chain was found in a study of blood T cell repertoires in COVID-19. Whole-study context: Whether acute or convalescent, the COVID-19 samples came from the United States, Italy and Spain. Sources were T cells, B-cell-depleted T cells, or PBMCs; the material itself was cDNA or gDNA.

In the original analysis: Using reference gene primer amplification, nucleated cell counts were estimated. Only in-frame clones appear in the TCRdb table, and some are missing; sequencing was by immunoSEQ multiplex PCR. The D gene and trimming were derived from the DNA, and the V and J assignments and clone size from that table. The sample records approximately 280,000 clones, 80% to 90% being singletons. Material for sequencing was peripheral blood. The receptor's source is a man between 40 and 49 years old with acute or convalescent COVID-19.

The CDR3 sequence: CASSLWGANEQFF. CDR3 DNA: TGTGCCAGCAGTTTGTGGGGAGCGAATGAGCAGTTCTTC. V gene TRBV12-3 or TRBV12-4 combines with J gene TRBJ2-1; tentatively, D is TRBD2 (5 bases). Trimming pared 3 bases from V and 7 bases from J, leaving 10 bases between. The CDR3 has 13 amino acids.